Shown below are 22 T cell receptor beta chains from a single sample sequenced in a study of T cells after yellow fever vaccination. TCRdb fed the 5' RACE reads into MiXCR, producing one record per CDR3 protein. Seen here are approximately 96,000 distinct CDR3 sequences, more than 7.5% observed once, and the top ten hold around a sixth. This specimen was CD8+ T cells not binding an NS4B(214-222) dextramer, sorted from PBMCs, taken less than 18 days after the first yellow fever vaccination. The origin of the receptors is a man in his late teens or twenties who received the YFV17D yellow fever vaccine.

The chain is built from TRBV30 and TRBJ2-3, with D possibly called TRBD1 or TRBD2 (5 bases each). Per germline, CDR1 GTSNPN and CDR2 SVGIG (reference sequence). CDR3 length: 15 amino acids. V lost 3 bases and J 3 bases, leaving 16 bases between the germline ends. The CDR3 region is CAWSIAGWGTDTQYF. The CDR3 DNA sequence: TGTGCCTGGAGCATAGCAGGGTGGGGGACAGATACGCAGTATTTT.

This chain joins TRBV5-1 and TRBJ2-7, with D possibly called TRBD1 or TRBD2 (5 bases each). The CDR3 runs to 15 residues. Per the germline V gene, CDR1 is SGHRS and CDR2 is YFSETQ. V lost 4 bases to trimming and J lost 3 bases, with 17 bases between them. CDR3: CASSGPRGTLYEQYV. As DNA, the CDR3 is TGCGCCAGCAGCGGGCCCCGGGGCACACTCTACGAGCAGTACGTC.

This clonotype occurred a few times. The genes are TRBV21-1 and TRBJ2-1; the table's D call of TRBD2 was not tested on the DNA. TRBV21-1 is a recognized pseudogene. This CDR3 is built from 13 residues. CDR3 loop: CASSTGGGNEQFF. The CDR3 DNA follows: TGTGCCAGCAGCACCGGGGGGGGGAATGAGCAGTTCTTC.

This clonotype appeared many times. The V gene is TRBV18, the J gene TRBJ1-4; 8 bases fit TRBD1. Germline V gene data show CDR1 as KGHSH and CDR2 as LQKENI. The CDR3 runs to 16 residues. J gave up 7 bases and V 0 bases, and 7 bases lay outside the gene matches. CDR3 residues: CASSPPVQGAGEKLFF. Here the CDR3 DNA reads TGTGCCAGCTCACCACCGGTTCAGGGGGCTGGTGAAAAACTGTTTTTT.

The rearrangement uses TRBV4-1 and TRBJ2-5; 12 positions agree with TRBD2. Losses at the gene ends were 0 bases for V and 0 bases for J; bases not matched to a gene: 5. The V gene's germline CDR1 is MGHRA and CDR2 YSYEKL. This CDR3 contains 18 residues. The CDR3 protein is CASSQESGLAGYQETQYF. The CDR3 DNA is TGCGCCAGCAGCCAAGAATCGGGACTAGCGGGCTACCAAGAGACCCAGTACTTC.

The table lists this clonotype with a few counts. The rearrangement uses TRBV20-1 and TRBJ1-3; D might be TRBD1 (5 bases). V lost 1 base, J lost 1 base, and 17 bases lay in between. From germline, CDR1 is DFQATT and CDR2 SNEGSKA (reference sequence). CDR3 size: 17 residues. Here the CDR3 reads CSARVSGPTRSGNTIYF. Here the CDR3 DNA reads TGCAGTGCTAGAGTTTCGGGACCGACTCGATCTGGAAACACCATATATTTT.

This clonotype has a handful of counts. This sequence joins TRBV12-3 or TRBV12-4 and TRBJ2-3; unclear D gene. V gave up 4 bases and J gave up 2 bases, with 13 bases separating them. The CDR3 runs to 15 residues. DNA for the CDR3: TGTGCCAGCAGTTCCCCGGGTGGCCCCACAGATACGCAGTATTTT. As protein: CASSSPGGPTDTQYF.

The chain couples TRBV19 to TRBJ2-7; 9 bases agree with TRBD1. CDR3 length: 14 residues. CDR1 LNHDA and CDR2 SQIVND come from the germline V gene (reference sequence). V was clipped by 8 bases and J by 2 bases; unmatched bases: 7. Written as DNA, the CDR3 is TGTGCCAGTGGAGAGGGACAGGGCCCCTACGAGCAGTACTTC. Its translation is CASGEGQGPYEQYF.

In this sample, this clonotype turned up a few times. V gene TRBV6-5 combines with J gene TRBJ2-3, with 14 bases that match TRBD2. Per the germline V gene, CDR1 is MNHEY and CDR2 is SVGAGI. The V and J ends lost 0 bases and 5 bases, in that order; junction bases with no gene match: 4. The CDR3 is made up of 17 amino acids. DNA of the CDR3: TGTGCCAGCAGTTACTCTCCGACTAGCGGGGGGGAAGATACGCAGTATTTT. It yields the protein CASSYSPTSGGEDTQYF.

Only a few counts were recorded for this clonotype. DNA of the CDR3: TGCGCCAGCAGCCCCCCTAGCGGGGCCTACAATGAGCAGTTCTTC. This codes for CASSPPSGAYNEQFF. The chain employs TRBV5-1 and TRBJ2-1; TRBD2 aligns across 9 bases. After removal of 4 bases from V and 2 bases from J, the junction contained 4 bases not matched to a gene. Germline CDR1 and CDR2: SGHRS and YFSETQ. CDR3 length: 15 amino acids.

This clonotype was counted a few times. The V call is TRBV10-3, the J call TRBJ2-3, with D perhaps TRBD2 (7 bases). Trimming stripped 3 bases from V and 2 bases from J, with 15 bases between. The CDR3 extends over 16 amino acids. Germline V gene sequence: CDR1 ENHRY, CDR2 SYGVKD. The CDR3 region has the DNA TGTGCCATCAGTGAAAGGAGGGGGGGCCTCACAGATACGCAGTATTTT. Amino acids: CAISERRGGLTDTQYF.

This clonotype was seen more than once but under ten times. The chain is built from TRBV5-5 and TRBJ1-6; 7 nucleotides agree with TRBD1. This CDR3 is 14 amino acids long. J gave up 1 base and V 5 bases, and 0 bases lay outside the gene matches. Per germline, CDR1 SGHKS and CDR2 YYEKEE (reference sequence). The CDR3 here is CASRGQSYNSPLHF. CDR3 DNA: TGTGCCAGCAGGGGACAGTCCTATAATTCACCCCTCCACTTT.

This clonotype came up a few times. The V and J genes are TRBV15 and TRBJ2-5; TRBD1 matches 7 bases. Trimming took 1 base from V and 1 from J; bases not matched to a gene: 3. CDR1 is LNHNV, CDR2 YYDKDF, per germline (reference sequence). The CDR3 runs to 15 residues. The CDR3 DNA sequence: TGTGCCACCAGCAGAGTCGACAGGGTCCAAGAGACCCAGTACTTC. It translates to CATSRVDRVQETQYF.

This clonotype came up many times. The V and J genes are TRBV11-2 and TRBJ2-1, with D perhaps assigned TRBD1 or TRBD2 (5 bases each). The germline V and J ends were trimmed by 6 bases and 9 bases, with 12 bases remaining between them. The CDR3 sequence is 12 residues long. CDR1 is SGHAT, CDR2 FQNNGV, per germline. The CDR3, as DNA: TGTGCCAGCAGATTAACAGGAGGTGAGCAGTTCTTC. Translating gives CASRLTGGEQFF.

This chain uses TRBV6-2 or TRBV6-3 with TRBJ2-1; D remains ambiguous. Trimming took off 0 bases at V and 0 bases at J, with 12 bases between the two ends. This CDR3 contains 17 residues. The germline V gene has CDR1 MNHEY and CDR2 SVGEGT. CDR3 nucleotide sequence: TGTGCCAGCAGTTACTCGATATCGGCCTACTCCTACAATGAGCAGTTCTTC. This encodes CASSYSISAYSYNEQFF.

Concerning this clonotype: At one boundary the junction diverges from the germline segment, which might be a read error. CDR3 nucleotides: TGTGCCAGCAGCTTTTGGACAGGGGGCCTAGACACTGAATCTTTCTTT. This sequence encodes CASSFWTGGLDTESFF. The chain joins TRBV7-9 to TRBJ1-1; 11 positions agree with TRBD1. In germline, CDR1 is SEHNR, CDR2 FQNEAQ (reference sequence). The CDR3 consists of 16 residues.

This clonotype was recorded a few times. The V call is TRBV7-2, the J call TRBJ1-1; D not resolved. Trimming took 2 bases from V and 1 from J, leaving 8 bases between them. The CDR3 has 14 residues. Germline V gene lookup returns CDR1 SGHTA and CDR2 FQGNSA. The DNA of the CDR3 is TGTGCCAGCAGCTTAAACAACAGGAACACTGAAGCTTTCTTT. Protein sequence: CASSLNNRNTEAFF.

This clonotype has only a few counts. The rearrangement joins TRBV28 to TRBJ2-7, with D unresolved. Per germline, CDR1 MDHEN and CDR2 SYDVKM. The CDR3 runs to 14 residues. V was pared by 5 bases and J by 0 bases, with 11 bases between. The CDR3: CASSQVLSSYEQYV. The CDR3 DNA is TGTGCCAGCAGTCAGGTCCTGAGCTCCTACGAGCAGTACGTC.

This chain joins TRBV20-1 and TRBJ2-3; 9 bases map to TRBD2. The germline gives CDR1 DFQATT, CDR2 SNEGSKA (reference sequence). The CDR3 loop spans 17 amino acids. The ends lost 5 bases at V and 4 bases at J; junction bases unmatched: 16. The CDR3 sequence: CSAEGAGGPARADTQYF. The CDR3 bases are TGCAGTGCTGAAGGGGCGGGGGGGCCCGCGAGGGCAGATACGCAGTATTTT.

This clonotype came up a few times. This chain joins TRBV7-7 and TRBJ2-7; perhaps TRBD2 as D (5 bases). CDR3 length: 13 amino acids. Germline V gene sequence: CDR1 SSHAT, CDR2 FNYEAQ (reference sequence). Deletions cut 5 bases from V and 3 bases from J, with 11 bases between. The CDR3 DNA sequence: TGTGCCAGCAGCATCGGCCGGGGCTACGAGCAGTACTTC. It is translated as CASSIGRGYEQYF.

Worth noting for this clonotype: A read error may be the cause here, since a much bigger clone is one base away. The rearrangement joins TRBV28 to TRBJ2-1; no firm D call. CDR1 and CDR2 (germline): MDHEN, SYDVKM. There are 17 residues in the CDR3. For the CDR3, the DNA is TGTGCCAGCAGTCCAGGACGTGTTGGCCCTCTAGACAATAAGCAGTTCTTC. It translates to CASSPGRVGPLDNKQFF.

This clonotype was observed a handful of times. The rearrangement links TRBV7-3 to TRBJ2-1, with a possible D match to TRBD2 (6 bases). The CDR3 consists of 14 residues. Trimming shortened V by 1 base and J by 6 bases, and 10 bases separated the two germline ends. Germline lookup yields CDR1 SGHTA and CDR2 FQGTGA. The DNA of the CDR3 is TGTGCCAGCAGCTTAAGGCGGGATGGCAATGAGCAGTTCTTC. This translates into CASSLRRDGNEQFF.